This T cell receptor beta chain originates from a study of T cell responses to AZD1222 COVID-19 vaccine. The germline gives CDR1 SGHRS, CDR2 YFSETQ. CDR3 length: 12 amino acids. V lost 4 bases and J 6 bases, leaving 9 bases between the germline ends. Clones were sequenced by immunoSEQ multiplex PCR, and TCRdb holds only the in-frame ones, with some missing. Altogether about 120,000 clones are present, around 89% being singletons, with the ten largest covering 3% to 4%. Sequences were derived from peripheral blood, sampled on day 0 of AZD1222 vaccination. The TCR was taken from an adult in good health. V usage is TRBV5-1 and J usage is TRBJ2-3; D gene ambiguous. The DNA of the CDR3 is TGCGCCAGCAGCAGGGTGAGGGATACGCAGTATTTT. It codes for CASSRVRDTQYF.